These T cell receptor beta chains were read from a single sample in a study of blood T cell repertoires in COVID-19. Data came from immunoSEQ multiplex PCR; TCRdb stores just in-frame clones and leaves some out. The sample has 100,000 to 150,000 clones, around four fifths seen once. Material for sequencing was peripheral blood. The receptors shown here come from a human donor in a cohort sampled during active COVID-19. The CDR3 runs from the conserved cysteine through the conserved F or W. A D gene is named only where the DNA matches it firmly. Some rows mark clone size as missing; the rest say once, few, many or name a class of expanded clone.

d_call,j_call,clone_size,v_call,cdr3_nt,cdr3_aa
TRBD1,TRBJ1-5,-,TRBV5-8,TGTGCCAGCAGCCCTGGACAGGGCCGTCAGCCCCAGCATTTT,CASSPGQGRQPQHF
TRBD2,TRBJ2-3,-,TRBV10-3,TGTGCCATCAGTGAGTTGGTAGCGGGTCAATTGGATACGCAGTATTTT,CAISELVAGQLDTQYF
TRBD2,TRBJ2-3,-,TRBV6-2/TRBV6-3,TGTGCCAGCAGCCCCCCCGCGGGGGGTGAAAAAGATACGCAGTATTTT,CASSPPAGGEKDTQYF
-,TRBJ1-1,-,TRBV19,TGTGCCAGTAGTTACTCTCCGAACACTGAAGCTTTCTTT,CASSYSPNTEAFF
-,TRBJ2-7,once,TRBV6-5,TGTGCCAGCAGTTACCCAGGAACCTACGAGCAGTACTTC,CASSYPGTYEQYF
TRBD1,TRBJ1-2,-,TRBV25-1,TGTGCCAGCAGTGAATATGGGGACAGTACTTCAGGCTACACCTTC,CASSEYGDSTSGYTF
-,TRBJ1-2,-,TRBV12-3/TRBV12-4,TGTGCCAGCAGTTTGGGGGGGAACTATGGCTACACCTTC,CASSLGGNYGYTF
TRBD1,TRBJ1-2,-,TRBV3-1/TRBV3-2,TGTGCCAGCAGCCAAGTGGGGACAGGATTCCCACTGTATGGCTACACCTTC,CASSQVGTGFPLYGYTF
-,TRBJ1-2,-,TRBV3-1/TRBV3-2,TGTGCCAGCAGCCAAACGGCTAACTATGGCTACACCTTC,CASSQTANYGYTF
TRBD2,TRBJ2-1,few,TRBV4-1,TGCGCCAGCAGCCAAGACCCTAGCGGGGGGGAAAGCTCCTACAATGAGCAGTTCTTC,CASSQDPSGGESSYNEQFF
-,TRBJ1-1,-,TRBV6-5,TGTGCCAGCAGTACAGGGTTCACTGAAGCTTTCTTT,CASSTGFTEAFF
TRBD2,TRBJ2-5,-,TRBV7-2,TGTGCCAGCAGCTTACTGGGCGGGGGCCAAGAGACCCAGTACTTC,CASSLLGGGQETQYF
TRBD2,TRBJ2-2,-,TRBV9,TGTGCCAGCAGCGTAGCCCCGGGGGGTAGTAACGGGGAGCTGTTTTTT,CASSVAPGGSNGELFF
TRBD1,TRBJ1-2,-,TRBV5-1,TGCGCCAGCAGCTTGAGGGGGAGCCTTACAGGGGATGGCTACACCTTC,CASSLRGSLTGDGYTF
-,TRBJ2-7,-,TRBV6-2/TRBV6-3,TGTGCCAGCAGCCGCCCCCAGCAGGGAGGAAGTCCCTACGAGCAGTACTTC,CASSRPQQGGSPYEQYF
-,TRBJ2-2,-,TRBV21-1,TGTGCCAGCAGCAGGGGACAGGGGGGGCCCGGGGAGCTGTTTTTT,CASSRGQGGPGELFF
-,TRBJ2-1,-,TRBV4-1,TGCGCCAGCAGCCCTCAGGGCAATGAGCAGTTCTTC,CASSPQGNEQFF
-,TRBJ2-5,-,TRBV5-1,TGCGCCAGCAGCTTGACAGGGCTAGGGCAAGAGACCCAGTACTTC,CASSLTGLGQETQYF
-,TRBJ2-7,-,TRBV12-3/TRBV12-4,TGTGCCAGCAGTTTCGGCAGGGGAAAGTACTTC,CASSFGRGKYF
TRBD2,TRBJ2-5,-,TRBV6-2/TRBV6-3,TGTGCCAGCAGTTACTCCCCAGGGAGGGGCCCCCAAGAGACCCAGTACTTC,CASSYSPGRGPQETQYF
TRBD2,TRBJ2-7,-,TRBV19,TGTGCCAGTAGTATTGGACTAGCTGGCAACTACGAGCAGTACTTC,CASSIGLAGNYEQYF
TRBD2,TRBJ2-3,-,TRBV19,TGTGCCAGTAGTACCCGGGCTAGCGGGGTTGCCTATACGCAGTATTTT,CASSTRASGVAYTQYF
TRBD1,TRBJ2-1,-,TRBV23-1,TGCGCCAGCAGTCAACTAAGACAGGGGATAAACAATGAGCAGTTCTTC,CASSQLRQGINNEQFF
-,TRBJ1-6,-,TRBV19,TGTGCCAGTAGCCCCAGGGCCAAGGATTCACCCCTCCACTTT,CASSPRAKDSPLHF
TRBD1,TRBJ2-7,once,TRBV24-1,TGTGCCACCAGTGACCGACCCGGGACAGGGGCAAACGAGCAGTACTTC,CATSDRPGTGANEQYF
TRBD1,TRBJ2-1,-,TRBV11-3,TGTGCCAGCAGCTTAGGGACAGGGTCGCACAATGAGCAGTTCTTC,CASSLGTGSHNEQFF
TRBD2,TRBJ2-1,-,TRBV19,TGTGCCAGTAGCTGGGGGACTAGCGGGGTGGCTGAGCAGTTCTTC,CASSWGTSGVAEQFF
TRBD1,TRBJ2-7,-,TRBV19,TGTGCCAGTAGTATTGCCCCGGACAGGGTCGCCGAGCAGTACTTC,CASSIAPDRVAEQYF
-,TRBJ1-1,-,TRBV28,TGTGCCAGCAGTTTAGCCGGGACATGGAACACTGAAGCTTTCTTT,CASSLAGTWNTEAFF
TRBD1,TRBJ1-4,-,TRBV7-9,TGTGCCAGCAGCCTTGGACAGGGGACCGAAAAACTGTTTTTT,CASSLGQGTEKLFF
TRBD1,TRBJ2-7,-,TRBV3-1/TRBV3-2,TGTGCCAGCAGCCAAGTGACAGGGCTGGGGGAGCAGTACTTC,CASSQVTGLGEQYF
TRBD2,TRBJ2-1,-,TRBV5-1,TGCGCCAGCAGCGGTAGCGGGGGGTCCTACAATGAGCAGTTCTTC,CASSGSGGSYNEQFF
TRBD1,TRBJ1-5,-,TRBV6-2/TRBV6-3,TGTGCCAGCAGTTATGGGACAGGGCTTCTGCATTTT,CASSYGTGLLHF
TRBD1,TRBJ2-2,-,TRBV6-6,TGTGCCAGCAGTTCCGGGACAGGGACCTCCGGGGAGCTGTTTTTT,CASSSGTGTSGELFF
TRBD2,TRBJ2-1,-,TRBV6-5,TGTGCCAGCAGTTCAACTAGCGCGGGGGGGCACAATGAGCAGTTCTTC,CASSSTSAGGHNEQFF
-,TRBJ2-2,-,TRBV5-1,TGCGCCAGCAGCCTTAGCCCAAACACCGGGGAGCTGTTTTTT,CASSLSPNTGELFF
TRBD2,TRBJ2-1,-,TRBV6-5,TGTGCCAGCATGGAGGGAGCGGGGTACTACAATGAGCAGTTCTTC,CASMEGAGYYNEQFF
-,TRBJ2-3,-,TRBV5-3,TGTGCCAGAAGCCTTGCCAAGCCTAACACAGATACGCAGTATTTT,CARSLAKPNTDTQYF
-,TRBJ2-7,-,TRBV6-6,TGTGCCAGCAGTTACCACCAGGGTTCCTACGAGCAGTACTTC,CASSYHQGSYEQYF
TRBD2,TRBJ2-3,-,TRBV11-2,TGTGCCAGCAGCCTAAGCGGGGGGGCGAGGGGTACAGATACGCAGTATTTT,CASSLSGGARGTDTQYF
-,TRBJ1-1,-,TRBV14,TGTGCCAGCAGCCAAATCAGGGTAAGGGGCATGAACACTGAAGCTTTCTTT,CASSQIRVRGMNTEAFF
-,TRBJ2-3,-,TRBV21-1,TGTGCCAGCAGCAAACTAACCGGGGGGGGAGATACGCAGTATTTT,CASSKLTGGGDTQYF
-,TRBJ1-2,-,TRBV27,TGTGCCAGCAGTTACAACAGCTTCTATGGCTACACCTTC,CASSYNSFYGYTF
-,TRBJ1-2,-,TRBV5-1,TGCGCTAGCACCCAGAATACAGGGAACTATGGCTACACCTTC,CASTQNTGNYGYTF
-,TRBJ2-5,-,TRBV2,TGTGCCAGCAGTGCGACTTACTTGGAGACCCAGTACTTC,CASSATYLETQYF